Presented here are 24 T cell receptor beta chains from one specimen sequenced in a study of T cell repertoires in cytomegalovirus infection. MiXCR, applied by TCRdb to the reads, yields one record per CDR3 protein. The sample consists of a few hundred thousand distinct CDR3 sequences, about 39% of them appearing once. These receptors' antigens are unknown. This material consisted of cultured PBMCs, taken from culture after CMV antigen stimulation. These receptors came from a human donor in good health (CMV status not recorded). Some clones in this sample may be carry-over from other donors' samples.

In its sample, this clonotype was seen once. The chain employs TRBV20-1 and TRBJ2-1; a possible D gene is TRBD2 (5 bases). CDR3 length equals 14 residues. The V and J ends lost 0 bases and 7 bases respectively, with 13 bases between them. Per the germline V gene, CDR1 is DFQATT and CDR2 is SNEGSKA (reference sequence). CDR3 in DNA: TGCAGTGCTAGAGATGAGCGGACCCTGAATGAGCAGTTCTTC. It codes for CSARDERTLNEQFF.

The rearrangement uses TRBV10-3 and TRBJ1-3; D unresolved. The CDR3 is 12 amino acids. The V gene's germline CDR1 is ENHRY and CDR2 SYGVKD. V was trimmed by 8 bases and J by 4 bases, leaving 9 bases between them. The CDR3 region has the DNA TGTGCCATCCAATCTTCCGGAAACACCATATATTTT. It translates to CAIQSSGNTIYF.

This clonotype was seen ten or more times. The gene calls are TRBV7-2 and TRBJ2-7; TRBD2 aligns across 13 bases. This CDR3 contains 14 residues. V was clipped by 5 bases and J by 10 bases; unmatched bases: 8. Germline V CDR1 and CDR2: SGHTA, FQGNSA. Here the CDR3 DNA reads TGTGCCAGCAGCGCAACCGGGACTAGCGGGAACCAGTACTTC. Amino acids: CASSATGTSGNQYF.

This clonotype was seen more than once but under ten times. This chain links TRBV5-6 with TRBJ1-3, with D possibly matching TRBD1 (5 bases). Germline assignment: CDR1 SGHDT and CDR2 YYEEEE. V lost 5 bases and J 0 bases, leaving 15 bases between the germline ends. This CDR3 has 16 residues. This CDR3 is CASSQTGPHSGNTIYF. The DNA of the CDR3 is TGTGCCAGCAGTCAAACAGGACCCCACTCTGGAAACACCATATATTTT.

In this sample, this clonotype turned up a few times. The chain combines TRBV12-5 with TRBJ1-1; D is undetermined. Trimming shortened V by 4 bases and J by 5 bases, and 14 bases separated the two germline ends. This CDR3 is built from 14 residues. CDR1 and CDR2 from the germline V gene are LGHNT and FRNRAP. CDR3 residues: CASGSPVRRTEAFF. The CDR3 coding sequence is TGTGCTAGTGGTTCTCCCGTGAGGAGGACTGAAGCTTTCTTT.

CDR3 region: CASSHRAPGSNQPQHF. CDR3 in DNA: TGTGCCAGCAGTCACAGGGCCCCTGGGAGCAATCAGCCCCAGCATTTT. The chain links TRBV6-6 to TRBJ1-5; a possible D gene is TRBD1 (6 bases). Per germline, CDR1 MNHNY and CDR2 SVGAGI (reference sequence). The CDR3 is 16 residues long. V was shortened by 5 bases and J by 1 base, with 15 bases between the two germline ends.

The chain links TRBV5-6 to TRBJ2-1; possible D gene TRBD1, 6 bases. Looked up from germline, CDR1 is SGHDT and CDR2 is YYEEEE. The V gene lost 0 bases and the J gene lost 1 base, with 11 bases spanning the gap. The CDR3 runs 16 residues. The CDR3 region has the DNA TGTGCCAGCAGCTTGGCCGGGACAATGTCCTACAATGAGCAGTTCTTC. Translating it yields CASSLAGTMSYNEQFF.

The V and J genes are TRBV11-2 and TRBJ2-7, with 7 bases lining up with TRBD2. This CDR3 is built from 16 residues. Germline V lookup: CDR1 SGHAT, CDR2 FQNNGV. V was clipped by 4 bases and J by 7 bases; unmatched bases: 16. Here the CDR3 DNA reads TGTGCCAGCAGCTCTCTCCGGGGGAGGGCCCTGGGGGAGCAGTACTTC. Translation gives CASSSLRGRALGEQYF. Looking up the rest from reference TRBV11-2 and TRBJ2-7 gives the full variable domain: EAGVAQSPRYKIIEKRQSVAFWCNPISGHATLYWYQQILGQGPKLLIQFQNNGVVDDSQLPKDRFSAERLKGVDSTLKIQPAKLEDSAVYLCASSSLRGRALGEQYFGPGTRLTVT.

The V gene is TRBV20-1, the J gene TRBJ2-1; TRBD2 matches at 7 bases. V dropped 3 bases and J dropped 6; count of bases not matched to a gene: 5. The CDR3 consists of 13 residues. Germline CDR1 and CDR2: DFQATT and SNEGSKA (reference sequence). In DNA form, the CDR3 reads TGCAGTGCTAGGAGAGGGACTACCAATGAGCAGTTCTTC. Residues: CSARRGTTNEQFF.

The sample holds a few counts of this clonotype. The V call is TRBV24-1, the J call TRBJ2-1; TRBD2 matches 16 bases. This CDR3 has 16 residues. Germline trimming cut 4 bases from V and 10 bases from J; bases unmatched to any gene: 6. Germline V gene sequence: CDR1 KGHDR, CDR2 SFDVKD. CDR3 DNA sequence: TGTGCCACCAGTGACCCCGGGACTAGCGGGAGGGCCGAGCAGTTCTTC. Translation gives CATSDPGTSGRAEQFF.

The chain combines TRBV20-1 with TRBJ2-7; 11 bases map to TRBD1. The CDR3 contains 15 residues. Trimming at V came to 4 bases and at J to 2 bases, leaving 7 bases not matched to a gene. Germline CDR1 reads DFQATT; CDR2 reads SNEGSKA (reference sequence). For the CDR3, the DNA is TGCAGTGCTAAGGCGGACAGGGGGCTACCCTACGAGCAGTACTTC. Translating gives CSAKADRGLPYEQYF.

The chain has TRBV10-2 and TRBJ1-1; D may be TRBD1 (6 bases). Trimming cost V 4 bases and J 9 bases, with 21 bases left between them. Germline V gene lookup returns CDR1 WSHSY and CDR2 SAAADI. The CDR3 is made up of 15 amino acids. The CDR3, as DNA: TGCGCCAGCAGTGGGAGGGGGGACCTTCTCTCAAAAGCTTTCTTT. It specifies CASSGRGDLLSKAFF.

The rearrangement links TRBV7-2 to TRBJ2-1; TRBD2 aligns across 10 bases. Trimming at V came to 5 bases and at J to 7 bases, leaving 8 bases not matched to a gene. Germline CDR1 is SGHTA and CDR2 is FQGNSA. The CDR3 consists of 15 residues. Here the CDR3 reads CASSRAGGPPNEQFF. CDR3 nucleotides: TGTGCCAGCAGCAGAGCGGGAGGGCCCCCAAATGAGCAGTTCTTC.

This clonotype was detected a few times. At one of its ends the junction is not consistent with the germline gene, which may arise from a read error. The chain carries TRBV4-1 and TRBJ1-2; no reliable D call. The germline gives CDR1 MGHRA, CDR2 YSYEKL. The length of the CDR3 is 17 residues. CDR3 in DNA: TGTGCCAGCAGCCAAGAGGAGAGTTTGAGGCCTAACTATGGCTACACCTTC. Its translation is CASSQEESLRPNYGYTF.

The V and J genes are TRBV7-9 and TRBJ1-4; D remains unclear. The CDR3 loop spans 14 amino acids. Germline V gene lookup returns CDR1 SEHNR and CDR2 FQNEAQ (reference sequence). V lost 5 bases to trimming and J lost 8 bases, with 15 bases between them. The CDR3 protein is CASSPNKEWEKLFF. The CDR3 bases are TGTGCCAGCAGCCCTAATAAGGAGTGGGAAAAACTGTTTTTT. Full variable domain (outside the CDR3, taken from reference TRBV7-9 and TRBJ1-4): DTGVSQNPRHKITKRGQNVTFRCDPISEHNRLYWYRQTLGQGPEFLTYFQNEAQLEKSRLLSDRFSAERPKGSFSTLEIQRTEQGDSAMYLCASSPNKEWEKLFFGSGTQLSVL.

There are many counts of this clonotype. This sequence joins TRBV7-2 and TRBJ2-2; the D is unclear. Germline lookup yields CDR1 SGHTA and CDR2 FQGNSA. With 1 base removed from V and 3 bases from J, the gap between germline ends came to 6 bases. The length of the CDR3 is 14 residues. CDR3 residues: CASSLDSYTGELFF. The CDR3 DNA is TGTGCCAGCAGCTTAGACAGTTACACCGGGGAGCTGTTTTTT. The full variable domain, rest sourced from reference TRBV7-2 and TRBJ2-2, is GAGVSQSPSNKVTEKGKDVELRCDPISGHTALYWYRQSLGQGLEFLIYFQGNSAPDKSGLPSDRFSAERTGGSVSTLTIQRTQQEDSAVYLCASSLDSYTGELFFGEGSRLTVL.

This chain joins TRBV10-3 and TRBJ2-3; D is unresolved. The length of the CDR3 is 14 residues. V shed 7 bases and J shed 0 bases, with 11 bases lying between them. CDR1 and CDR2 from the germline V gene are ENHRY and SYGVKD. CDR3 sequence: CAIKPGPSTDTQYF. The CDR3 coding sequence is TGTGCCATCAAACCTGGACCGAGCACAGATACGCAGTATTTT.

This clonotype showed up just a few times. The chain combines TRBV7-8 with TRBJ1-6; D remains unclear. Trimming cost V 5 bases and J 3 bases, with 8 bases left between them. This CDR3 comprises 14 residues. CDR1 and CDR2 (germline): SGHVS, FQNEAQ. CDR3 region: CASSHAGYNSPLHF. DNA for the CDR3: TGTGCCAGCAGCCACGCAGGCTATAATTCACCCCTCCACTTT.

The rearrangement joins TRBV10-3 to TRBJ2-7; D is unresolved. The V gene's germline CDR1 is ENHRY and CDR2 SYGVKD. The CDR3 runs 13 residues. Trimming removed 8 bases from V and 2 bases from J, with 13 bases in between. The CDR3 DNA is TGTGCCATCGGAACAGCCACAGCCTACGAGCAGTACTTC. Encoded protein: CAIGTATAYEQYF.

This clonotype was detected only a few times. This rearrangement joins TRBV2 to TRBJ2-3, with 7 bases fitting TRBD1. Germline V lookup: CDR1 SNHLY, CDR2 FYNNEI. The V and J ends lost 5 bases and 3 bases, in that order; junction bases with no gene match: 8. The CDR3 consists of 15 residues. The DNA of the CDR3 is TGTGCCAGCAGTCAAGACAGGGCGGTGACAGATACGCAGTATTTT. This translates into CASSQDRAVTDTQYF.

This clonotype was counted once. The rearrangement joins TRBV4-3 to TRBJ1-2; TRBD1 matches 7 bases. Trimming cost V 1 base and J 8 bases; bases outside gene matches: 7. The CDR3 consists of 14 residues. From germline, CDR1 is LGHNA and CDR2 YSLEER. The CDR3 coding sequence is TGCGCCAGCAGCCAAGGCGACAGGGTGAGGGGCTACACCTTC. Translation: CASSQGDRVRGYTF.

The chain uses TRBV5-4 and TRBJ2-4, with 15 positions matching TRBD2. V trimming: 8 bases; J trimming: 8 bases; junction bases outside the gene matches: 11. The germline V gene encodes CDR1 SGHNT and CDR2 YYREEE (reference sequence). CDR3 length: 16 amino acids. CDR3 nucleotides: TGTGCCAGTAAACCGGGACTAGCGGGAGGTAGGGACATTCAGTACTTC. Encoded protein: CASKPGLAGGRDIQYF.

This chain links TRBV5-1 with TRBJ2-3; 11 bases match TRBD2. CDR1 and CDR2 (germline): SGHRS, YFSETQ. The CDR3 contains 16 residues. The J segment lost 7 bases and the V segment lost 4 bases, leaving 11 bases of the junction unmatched. In DNA form, the CDR3 reads TGCGCCAGCAGCCCGAATTTAGCGGGAGGGCCGAATACGCAGTATTTT. This codes for CASSPNLAGGPNTQYF.

This rearrangement joins TRBV10-3 to TRBJ1-6, with D perhaps TRBD1 (6 bases). CDR1 and CDR2 from the germline V gene are ENHRY and SYGVKD. The V gene lost 3 bases and the J gene lost 0 bases, with 15 bases spanning the gap. The CDR3 extends over 18 amino acids. This chain's CDR3 is CAISELGQKSSYNSPLHF. Written as DNA, the CDR3 is TGTGCCATCAGTGAACTCGGACAGAAAAGCTCCTATAATTCACCCCTCCACTTT.